The entry that follows covers one TCR beta chain sequence. This sample was included in a study of blood T cell repertoires in COVID-19. At the level of the study: Researchers got acute and convalescent COVID-19 samples from the United States, Italy and Spain. In each case, the material was cDNA or gDNA derived from T cells, B-cell-depleted T cells, or PBMCs.

Germline CDR1 is MNHEY and CDR2 is SMNVEV (reference sequence). Trimming pared 6 bases from V and 4 bases from J, leaving 19 bases between. This CDR3 contains 16 residues. The repertoire was sequenced with immunoSEQ multiplex PCR; TCRdb's copy has only in-frame clones and lacks some. The sample includes roughly 82,000 clones, less than 95% seen only once; the top ten take 1%. The clonotype originates from a woman between 45 and 60 years old in a cohort sampled during active COVID-19. This rearrangement joins TRBV27 to TRBJ2-1; weak D call: TRBD2 (5 bases). Material: peripheral blood. The CDR3 sequence: CASRPREGTVYNEQFF. The CDR3 region has the DNA TGTGCCAGCAGACCTCGCGAGGGTACCGTATACAATGAGCAGTTCTTC.